The present T cell receptor (beta chain) was sequenced within a study of blood T cell repertoires in COVID-19. In the study overall: From the United States, Italy and Spain came samples of acute and convalescent COVID-19. PBMCs, B-cell-depleted T cells, or T cells provided the cDNA or gDNA that made up the material.

Per the study methods: Nucleated cell counts were estimated from reference gene primer amplification. Sequenced by immunoSEQ multiplex PCR; TCRdb stores in-frame clones only, minus some. Clone size and V and J calls were adopted from that table, with D and trimming inferred from the DNA. The repertoire holds about 49,000 clones, with over 75% as singletons. The ends were cut back, 1 base at V and 4 bases at J, with 28 bases in the middle. This CDR3 spans 21 amino acids. Germline values: CDR1 LGHDT, CDR2 YNNKEL (reference sequence). The chain is built from TRBV3-1 (or the pseudogene TRBV3-2) and TRBJ2-2, with D possibly being TRBD1 (7 bases). The specimen was peripheral blood. This receptor was obtained from a human donor in a cohort sampled during active COVID-19. This chain's CDR3 is CASSQGFLQGGVKGSTGELFF. The DNA of the CDR3 is TGTGCCAGCAGCCAAGGGTTCCTTCAGGGGGGCGTTAAGGGAAGCACCGGGGAGCTGTTTTTT.